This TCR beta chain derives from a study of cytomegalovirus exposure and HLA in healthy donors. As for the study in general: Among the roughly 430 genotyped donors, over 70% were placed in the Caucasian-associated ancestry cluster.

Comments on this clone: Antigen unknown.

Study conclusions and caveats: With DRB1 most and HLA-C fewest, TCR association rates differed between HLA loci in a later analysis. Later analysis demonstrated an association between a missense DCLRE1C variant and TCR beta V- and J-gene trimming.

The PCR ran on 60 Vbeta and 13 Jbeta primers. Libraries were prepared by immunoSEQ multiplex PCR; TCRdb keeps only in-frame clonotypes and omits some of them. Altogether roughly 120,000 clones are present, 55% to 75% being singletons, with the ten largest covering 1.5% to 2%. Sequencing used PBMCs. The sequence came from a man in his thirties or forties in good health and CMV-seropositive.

Here the CDR3 DNA reads TGTGCCAGCAGACGGACAGGACCCGGGGCCAACGTCCTGACTTTC. This translates into CASRRTGPGANVLTF. This chain links TRBV7-9 with TRBJ2-6; 7 nucleotides agree with TRBD1. The CDR3 length is 15 residues. The trim removed 6 bases at V and 4 bases at J, leaving 6 bases unmatched. Germline CDR1 reads SEHNR; CDR2 reads FQNEAQ (reference sequence).